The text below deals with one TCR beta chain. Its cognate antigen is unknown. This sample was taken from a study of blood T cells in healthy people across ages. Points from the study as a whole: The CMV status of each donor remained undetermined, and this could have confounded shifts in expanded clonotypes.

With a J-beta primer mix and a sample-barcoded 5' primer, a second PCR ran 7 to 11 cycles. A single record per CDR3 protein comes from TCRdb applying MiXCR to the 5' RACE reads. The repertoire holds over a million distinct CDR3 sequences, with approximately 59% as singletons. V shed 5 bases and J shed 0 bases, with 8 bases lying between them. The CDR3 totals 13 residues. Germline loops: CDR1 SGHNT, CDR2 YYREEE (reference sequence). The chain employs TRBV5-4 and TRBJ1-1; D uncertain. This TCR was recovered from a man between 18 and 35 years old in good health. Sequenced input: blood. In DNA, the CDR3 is TGTGCCAGCAGAAGAGACCTGAACACTGAAGCTTTCTTT. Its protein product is CASRRDLNTEAFF.